This TCR beta chain was identified in a study of CD8+ T cells in alopecia areata (dated by TCRdb to 2016 to 2019). At the level of the whole study: The treated patients, all with moderate-to-severe alopecia areata, were enrolled in an open-label pilot trial of oral tofacitinib given at 5 to 10 mg twice daily. Tofacitinib was administered for 6 to 18 months, and 6 months of follow-up off drug were then conducted to assess delayed response and recurrence. For the treated patients, the SALT score, which quantifies what percentage of scalp surface area is affected, served as the measure of disease severity. The study used high-throughput TCRbeta sequencing to examine T cell clonal expansion in alopecia areata, in both the C3H/HeJ mouse model and human patients. In humans, TCRbeta sequencing was performed on scalp tissue and on sorted CD4+ and CD8+ peripheral blood T cells from healthy controls and from patients with patchy or totalis/universalis alopecia areata. Patients on tofacitinib were biopsied at baseline and after 4 and 24 weeks of treatment, and several of the patients also had a later scalp biopsy. Scalp clonality was compared among normal scalp (n=4), patchy alopecia areata scalp (n=8), and alopecia totalis/universalis scalp (n=8). The RNA source kit depended on sample type: the PAXgene miRNA kit for fixed scalp, the miRNeasy kit for PBMCs, and the RNeasy kit for mouse skin. Amplification of TCRbeta CDR3 regions was done by immunoSEQ multiplex PCR using 35 Vbeta forward primers and 13 Jbeta reverse primers. The paper's findings and limits, for the study overall: With tofacitinib, both scalp clonality and the number of expanded CD8+ clones among the top 100 scalp clones went down significantly. Unlike mouse skin, which is dominated by gammadelta T cells, normal human skin has resident alphabeta T cells that are also sequenced, and this complicates analysis of the scalp TCR repertoire. Lesional scalp, especially in alopecia totalis/universalis, showed higher clonality and more expanded CD8+ clones than normal scalp, suggesting antigenic drive. Shared TCR sequences between patients were less evident than in mice, which may be partly attributable to HLA diversity in the patient population. Because the treated cohort was small and had just a single nonresponder, larger studies are needed to establish links between baseline CD8+ expansion and response. During tofacitinib treatment, many expanded lesional clones remained in scalp and blood, and this persistence may partly explain relapse after treatment is stopped.

With respect to this clone: There is no known antigen for this receptor. The sample holds no much larger clone one base away, and base qualities are not on file.

The time point label corresponds to: around 24 weeks on oral tofacitinib. The sample's treatment or condition label is to be understood as: oral pan-JAK inhibitor, 5-10 mg twice daily. Lesional scalp punch biopsies and peripheral blood were collected from alopecia areata patients. PBMCs were separated by density centrifugation and stained for CD3, CD4 and CD8, after which CD4+ and CD8+ T cells were sorted on a FACSAria. Library construction relied on the immunoSEQ multiplex PCR assay. RNA was extracted from all samples and reverse transcribed into cDNA as template for TCR sequencing. SuperScript III was used to make first-strand cDNA, primed with a 2:1 mix of oligo-dT and random hexamers. A synthetic immune receptor repertoire was used to gauge amplification bias, and whatever bias remained was removed computationally. On the authors' methods: After raw reads were preprocessed to remove errors, the CDR3 was defined following IMGT conventions as running from the conserved cysteine to phenylalanine. Clonality was computed by normalizing Shannon entropy by log2 of the number of productive unique TCRs and subtracting the result from 1. CD4 or CD8 identity of scalp clones was inferred by cross-referencing scalp TCRbeta sequences with sorted blood CD4 and CD8 repertoires. TCRdb took this table from immuneACCESS and kept in-frame rearrangements with V and J called. Such tables lack part of the clones; where checked against another copy, unresolved V genes explain under half of the gap, and the rest is unexplained. The DNA gave D and trimming, while V, J and clone size come from that table. This sample lists roughly 180,000 clones; approximately 55% were detected once. The ten largest clonotypes hold approximately 11% of the sample.

The junction shows trimming of 6 bases on V and 3 bases on J, and the gene matches do not reach 5 bases of it. The CDR3 runs 14 amino acids, cysteine and phenylalanine included. The retained sequence is limited to the CDR3, 42 bases, with the frame set at the first base. Based on the germline V gene (reference sequence), the CDR1 and CDR2 sequences are MNHEY and SMNVEV. This receptor was obtained from a human donor with alopecia areata. Sequences were derived from CD8+ T cells sorted from blood, sampled at week 24, from a patient treated with tofacitinib. The receptor chain draws on TRBV27 and TRBJ2-7; 10 of the junction bases match TRBD2. The sequenced DNA is TGTGCCAGCAGGCTAGCGGGGGCCGTCTACGAGCAGTACTTC. This gives the protein CASRLAGAVYEQYF.